The 28 T cell receptor beta chains in this list originate from one sample, sequenced in a study of blood T cell repertoires in COVID-19. Only in-frame clones appear in the TCRdb table, and some are missing; sequencing was by immunoSEQ multiplex PCR. This sample has 200,000 to 250,000 clones, with 88% found just once. Sequenced: PBMCs or T cells enriched from blood (not recorded which). All receptors come from a woman aged 30 to 39 who had recovered from COVID-19.

CDR3 protein: CASSSRQGTNYGYTF. CDR3 nucleotide sequence: TGTGCCAGCAGTTCTAGACAGGGTACGAACTATGGCTACACCTTC. J is TRBJ1-2 and V is TRBV5-4; 7 bases agree with TRBD1. Looked up from germline, CDR1 is SGHNT and CDR2 is YYREEE (reference sequence). Trimming at V came to 5 bases and at J to 2 bases, leaving 9 bases not matched to a gene. This CDR3 comprises 15 residues. Full variable domain (missing parts from reference TRBV5-4 and TRBJ1-2): ETGVTQSPTHLIKTRGQQVTLRCSSQSGHNTVSWYQQALGQGPQFIFQYYREEENGRGNFPPRFSGLQFPNYSSELNVNALELDDSALYLCASSSRQGTNYGYTFGSGTRLTVV.

The chain has TRBV7-6 and TRBJ2-1, with 13 bases identical to TRBD2. With 7 bases clipped from V and 8 bases from J, the junction kept 14 bases outside the gene matches. The CDR3 runs 17 residues. Germline CDR1 is SGHVS and CDR2 is FNYEAQ. The CDR3 is CASTLRPGTSGEDEQFF. CDR3 coding DNA: TGTGCCAGCACATTGAGGCCCGGGACTAGCGGGGAGGATGAGCAGTTCTTC. Variable domain in full (rest from reference TRBV7-6 and TRBJ2-1): GAGVSQSPRYKVTKRGQDVALRCDPISGHVSLYWYRQALGQGPEFLTYFNYEAQQDKSGLPNDRFSAERPEGSISTLTIQRTEQRDSAMYRCASTLRPGTSGEDEQFFGPGTRLTVL.

There are a few counts of this clone. This chain links TRBV5-1 with TRBJ2-5; TRBD2 aligns across 11 bases. The CDR3 length is 20 residues. V shed 1 base, J shed 2 bases, and the junction held 16 bases outside the gene matches. In germline, CDR1 is SGHRS, CDR2 YFSETQ. The CDR3 reads CASSLRSASGGLTPQETQYF. Here the CDR3 DNA reads TGCGCCAGCAGCTTGAGATCGGCTAGCGGGGGGCTAACACCACAAGAGACCCAGTACTTC. The whole variable domain, remainder taken from reference TRBV5-1 and TRBJ2-5, is KAGVTQTPRYLIKTRGQQVTLSCSPISGHRSVSWYQQTPGQGLQFLFEYFSETQRNKGNFPGRFSGRQFSNSRSEMNVSTLELGDSALYLCASSLRSASGGLTPQETQYFGPGTRLLVL.

This rearrangement joins TRBV15 to TRBJ2-7; 10 nucleotides match TRBD1. This CDR3 spans 13 amino acids. V trimming: 3 bases; J trimming: 6 bases; junction bases outside the gene matches: 2. The germline CDR1 and CDR2 sequences are LNHNV and YYDKDF (reference sequence). This CDR3 is CATSSDRGREQYF. The CDR3 DNA follows: TGTGCCACCAGCAGTGACAGGGGGCGCGAGCAGTACTTC.

This clone was seen more than once but under ten times. V is TRBV29-1 and J is TRBJ1-2; D is possibly TRBD1 (5 bases). V lost 6 bases to trimming and J lost 2 bases, with 13 bases between them. Germline CDR1 and CDR2: SQVTM and ANQGSEA. This CDR3 has 13 residues. CDR3 nucleotide sequence: TGCAGCGTGCCTTGGGAGGGGAACTATGGCTACACCTTC. Its protein product is CSVPWEGNYGYTF.

This clone was seen a single time. The gene calls are TRBV20-1 and TRBJ2-7; TRBD2 agrees at 7 bases. Germline V gene data show CDR1 as DFQATT and CDR2 as SNEGSKA (reference sequence). CDR3 length: 15 amino acids. The V segment lost 4 bases and the J segment 3 bases; nucleotides outside the gene matches: 12. The CDR3 DNA reads TGCAGTGCTATTGAAGCTTTGGGACTAAACTACGAGCAGTACTTC. Translated, it gives CSAIEALGLNYEQYF.

The CDR3 nucleotides read TGTGCCAGCATGAGCTCCTATAATTCACCCCTCCACTTT. This translates into CASMSSYNSPLHF. The chain uses TRBV27 and TRBJ1-6; D is uncertain. Trimming cost V 7 bases and J 0 bases, with 4 bases left between them. Germline lookup yields CDR1 MNHEY and CDR2 SMNVEV (reference sequence). The CDR3 has 13 residues.

The J gene is TRBJ1-2, the V gene TRBV13; a possible D gene is TRBD1 (6 bases). V lost 4 bases, J lost 7 bases, and 13 bases lay in between. This CDR3 has 13 amino acids. Germline CDR1 and CDR2: PRHDT and FYEKMQ (reference sequence). This chain's CDR3 is CASSYTQGVGYTF. Written as DNA, the CDR3 is TGTGCCAGCAGCTACACACAGGGTGTTGGCTACACCTTC.

This clone was counted once. This chain uses TRBV6-2 or TRBV6-3 with TRBJ1-2, with 7 bases fitting TRBD1. The germline V gene encodes CDR1 MNHEY and CDR2 SVGEGT. The CDR3 loop spans 14 amino acids. J gave up 5 bases and V 4 bases, and 7 bases lay outside the gene matches. The CDR3 DNA is TGTGCCAGCAGTTTCCCGACAGGGCCATATGGCTACACCTTC. Protein product: CASSFPTGPYGYTF.

This clone has only a few counts. This CDR3 is also generated by other DNA sequences in the sample. The chain has TRBV5-1 and TRBJ2-2, with a possible D match to TRBD1 (5 bases). CDR1 and CDR2 from the germline V gene are SGHRS and YFSETQ. The germline V and J ends were trimmed by 0 bases and 1 base, with 7 bases remaining between them. This CDR3 spans 15 amino acids. CDR3 amino acids: CASSLGQGNTGELFF. The DNA for the CDR3 is TGCGCCAGCAGCTTGGGGCAGGGGAACACCGGGGAGCTGTTTTTT.

This clone was seen a single time. This sequence joins TRBV15 and TRBJ2-1; D ambiguous. The CDR3 totals 14 residues. The germline V gene has CDR1 LNHNV and CDR2 YYDKDF (reference sequence). Trimming shortened V by 5 bases and J by 3 bases, and 11 bases separated the two germline ends. CDR3 in amino acids: CATSGRQNYNEQFF. The CDR3 DNA follows: TGTGCCACCAGCGGCAGACAAAACTACAATGAGCAGTTCTTC.

This clone has only one observation. The J gene is TRBJ1-1, the V gene TRBV7-3, with TRBD1 as a possible D gene (6 bases). CDR1 and CDR2 (germline): SGHTA, FQGTGA. V was cut by 0 bases and J by 5 bases, with 16 bases left in between. The length of the CDR3 is 16 residues. CDR3 in amino acids: CASSLTGVGGRTEAFF. CDR3 DNA sequence: TGTGCCAGCAGCTTAACAGGGGTAGGGGGAAGGACTGAAGCTTTCTTT.

The V gene is TRBV29-1, the J gene TRBJ2-5, with TRBD2 matching over 11 bases. This CDR3 comprises 14 residues. V lost 6 bases and J lost 4; bases outside the gene matches: 7. Germline V lookup: CDR1 SQVTM, CDR2 ANQGSEA. Written as DNA, the CDR3 is TGCAGCGTCAGTAGCGGGGGGGAGGGAGAGACCCAGTACTTC. This codes for CSVSSGGEGETQYF.

The V gene is TRBV5-4, the J gene TRBJ1-2; 10 bases line up with TRBD1. With V trimmed by 0 bases and J by 11 bases, 7 bases remained unmatched. The CDR3 contains 14 residues. Germline lookup yields CDR1 SGHNT and CDR2 YYREEE (reference sequence). The CDR3: CASSLAGQGVLYTF. The CDR3 DNA reads as TGTGCCAGCAGCTTGGCCGGACAGGGGGTTCTTTACACCTTC.

The V call is TRBV7-3, the J call TRBJ2-3; tentatively, D is TRBD2 (6 bases). Deletions cut 5 bases from V and 0 bases from J, with 12 bases between. Germline CDR1 SGHTA, CDR2 FQGTGA. The CDR3 sequence is 15 residues long. Here the CDR3 reads CASSGGETSTDTQYF. CDR3 coding DNA: TGTGCCAGCAGCGGCGGGGAAACTAGCACAGATACGCAGTATTTT. Filled out from reference TRBV7-3 and TRBJ2-3, the complete variable domain reads GAGVSQTPSNKVTEKGKYVELRCDPISGHTALYWYRQSLGQGPEFLIYFQGTGAADDSGLPNDRFFAVRPEGSVSTLKIQRTERGDSAVYLCASSGGETSTDTQYFGPGTRLTVL.

V is TRBV25-1 and J is TRBJ1-2; tentative D call: TRBD1 (5 bases). V lost 0 bases to trimming and J lost 5 bases, with 13 bases between them. Germline V gives CDR1 MGHDK, CDR2 SYGVNS. This CDR3 has 15 amino acids. The CDR3 DNA follows: TGTGCCAGCAGTGAATACGGCAGCAAGGGGTATGGCTACACCTTC. It specifies CASSEYGSKGYGYTF.

The V and J genes are TRBV7-3 and TRBJ2-3, with 7 positions matching TRBD1. This CDR3 comprises 16 residues. V lost 6 bases, J lost 6 bases, and 15 bases stayed unmatched. In germline, CDR1 is SGHTA, CDR2 FQGTGA. The CDR3 here is CASSSTQGEGADTQYF. Here the CDR3 DNA reads TGTGCCAGCAGTTCTACTCAGGGGGAAGGAGCCGATACGCAGTATTTT.

This CDR3 is CASSLSPYYEQYF. CDR3 DNA sequence: TGTGCCAGCAGTTTATCCCCTTACTACGAGCAGTACTTC. The chain employs TRBV27 and TRBJ2-7; D unresolved. The V end lost 0 bases, the J end lost 3 bases, and 6 bases lay between the germline ends. Germline lookup yields CDR1 MNHEY and CDR2 SMNVEV (reference sequence). This CDR3 is 13 amino acids long.

V gene TRBV6-6 combines with J gene TRBJ2-5, with 16 bases matching TRBD2. The CDR3 sequence is 17 residues long. Germline assignment: CDR1 MNHNY and CDR2 SVGAGI (reference sequence). Losses at the gene ends were 5 bases for V and 4 bases for J; bases not matched to a gene: 7. The CDR3 sequence: CASSPGLAGGDGETQYF. CDR3 nucleotide sequence: TGTGCCAGCAGTCCGGGACTAGCGGGGGGGGATGGAGAGACCCAGTACTTC.

This chain joins TRBV6-5 and TRBJ2-2; D gene ambiguous. CDR3 length: 13 residues. Trimming stripped 2 bases from V and 7 bases from J, with 8 bases between. Germline V gene sequence: CDR1 MNHEY, CDR2 SVGAGI. The CDR3 protein is CASSYGVNGELFF. As DNA, the CDR3 is TGTGCCAGCAGTTACGGAGTAAACGGGGAGCTGTTTTTT.

V and J are TRBV4-3 and TRBJ2-3, with TRBD2 matching over 9 bases. This CDR3 contains 15 residues. V lost 0 bases, J lost 6 bases, and 4 bases stayed unmatched. Per germline, CDR1 LGHNA and CDR2 YSLEER. The CDR3: CASSQDAGGRDTQYF. The CDR3 region has the DNA TGCGCCAGCAGCCAAGATGCGGGGGGGAGGGATACGCAGTATTTT.

The chain links TRBV29-1 to TRBJ2-3; the match to TRBD2 covers 11 bases. The CDR3 covers 16 residues. The V and J ends lost 1 base and 2 bases, in that order; junction bases with no gene match: 5. Germline V CDR1 and CDR2: SQVTM, ANQGSEA. The CDR3 loop is CSVEVSSGGPTDTQYF. The CDR3 DNA is TGCAGCGTTGAAGTTTCTAGCGGGGGGCCCACAGATACGCAGTATTTT.

The rearrangement links TRBV19 to TRBJ1-3; TRBD1 agrees at 8 bases. The V gene end was trimmed by 5 bases and the J gene end by 1 base; junction bases not matched to a gene: 10. CDR1 and CDR2 (germline): LNHDA, SQIVND (reference sequence). The CDR3 contains 17 residues. The CDR3: CASSFPPRDRSGNTIYF. The CDR3 DNA reads TGTGCCAGTAGTTTCCCTCCTCGGGACAGGTCTGGAAACACCATATATTTT.

The chain combines TRBV9 with TRBJ1-6, with D maybe TRBD1 (5 bases). The V gene's germline CDR1 is SGDLS and CDR2 YYNGEE. Trimming left V 2 bases short and J 9 bases short, with 12 bases between. CDR3 length: 14 amino acids. The CDR3 here is CASSVGHGGSPLHF. The CDR3 coding sequence is TGTGCCAGCAGCGTTGGACACGGGGGTTCACCCCTCCACTTT.

This rearrangement joins TRBV3-1 (or the pseudogene TRBV3-2) to TRBJ1-2, with no clear D. V lost 4 bases, J lost 2 bases, and 11 bases lay in between. CDR3 size: 14 residues. Germline CDR1 is LGHDT and CDR2 is YNNKEL (reference sequence). In DNA form, the CDR3 reads TGTGCCAGCAGCCTCGGTCCCATAAACTATGGCTACACCTTC. Its protein is CASSLGPINYGYTF.

The rearrangement uses TRBV13 and TRBJ1-1; D ambiguous. In germline, CDR1 is PRHDT, CDR2 FYEKMQ (reference sequence). This CDR3 is 15 amino acids long. V gave up 5 bases and J gave up 1 base, with 14 bases separating them. The CDR3, as DNA: TGTGCCAGCAGCCCATACACCGTTCCGAACACTGAAGCTTTCTTT. It specifies CASSPYTVPNTEAFF. The full variable domain, its missing parts supplied by reference TRBV13 and TRBJ1-1, is AAGVIQSPRHLIKEKRETATLKCYPIPRHDTVYWYQQGPGQDPQFLISFYEKMQSDKGSIPDRFSAQQFSDYHSELNMSSLELGDSALYFCASSPYTVPNTEAFFGQGTRLTVV.

The rearrangement joins TRBV27 to TRBJ2-6; 7 positions match TRBD1. J was trimmed by 3 bases and V by 5 bases; bases with no gene match: 13. Germline CDR1 MNHEY, CDR2 SMNVEV (reference sequence). The CDR3 runs to 18 residues. As DNA, the CDR3 is TGTGCCAGCAGTGAGGACAGGCTCTTTGGAGATGGGGCCAACGTCCTGACTTTC. Protein product: CASSEDRLFGDGANVLTF.

The V call is TRBV19, the J call TRBJ1-3; no clear D gene. Germline V gene lookup returns CDR1 LNHDA and CDR2 SQIVND (reference sequence). V was shortened by 4 bases and J by 1 base, with 2 bases between the two germline ends. The CDR3 extends over 12 amino acids. The CDR3 coding sequence is TGTGCCAGTAGTACTTCTGGAAACACCATATATTTT. Translating gives CASSTSGNTIYF.